The entry below gives a single T cell receptor (beta chain) sequence along with its context. The sample belongs to a study of control samples from healthy donors and cancer patients. Sequencing used immunoSEQ multiplex PCR; TCRdb keeps in-frame clones, though not all of them. The sample has around 100,000 clones, around nine tenths seen once; the top ten hold 3%. Sequencing was carried out using blood. This sequence was found in a human donor in good health. The donor label of this sample is uncertain.

Here the CDR3 reads CASSARQGLTDTQYF. The CDR3 DNA is TGTGCCAGCAGCGCCCGACAGGGCCTGACAGATACGCAGTATTTT. The rearrangement uses TRBV3-1 (or the pseudogene TRBV3-2) and TRBJ2-3; 7 nucleotides line up with TRBD1. The V and J ends lost 5 bases and 3 bases, in that order; junction bases with no gene match: 8. The CDR3 runs 15 residues. The germline CDR1 and CDR2 sequences are LGHDT and YNNKEL (reference sequence).